This T cell receptor (beta chain) originates from a study of Graves' ophthalmopathy and Graves' hyperthyroidism. Regarding the study as a whole: The model achieved roughly 66% sensitivity and over 72% specificity for ophthalmopathy progression.

CAS ≥3, NOSPECS ≥4, moderate-to-severe activity and duration under 3 months marked donors with ophthalmopathy. Patients were excluded if they had other autoimmune diseases or uncontrolled infections, and likewise if pregnancy or lactation applied. Symptoms, serum thyroxine and TRAb, thyroid ultrasound, and orbital computed tomography formed the diagnostic basis. Beta-chain TCR CDR3 regions were amplified from RNA transcripts. The authors performed first-round RT-PCR with HTBI primers and then a second-round multiplex PCR. TCRdb processed the multiplex PCR reads anew with MiXCR; each CDR3 protein has one entry. The table records about 740,000 distinct CDR3 sequences, approximately 40% of them present only once. This clonotype was counted at least ten times. Its antigen is still unknown. Germline CDR1 and CDR2: SEHNR and FQNEAQ (reference sequence). The V gene end was trimmed by 1 base and the J gene end by 6 bases; junction bases not matched to a gene: 4. The CDR3 contains 14 residues.

The sequence was collected from an adult man with Graves' ophthalmopathy. The V gene is TRBV7-9, the J gene TRBJ1-2, with 8 nucleotides matching TRBD1. The sequenced sample was peripheral blood. The CDR3 loop reads CASSLGLGQDGYTF. The CDR3 DNA is TGTGCCAGCAGCTTAGGTCTGGGACAGGATGGCTACACCTTC.